This T cell receptor (beta chain) was captured in a study of metastatic and nonmetastatic thyroid tumors. No patient had received any treatment before thyroid surgery. This clone showed up many times. TCRdb reanalyzed the PCR reads with MiXCR. The sample includes about 20,000 clones, 15% to 18% of them seen just once. Looked up from germline, CDR1 is GTSNPN and CDR2 is SVGIG (reference sequence). V lost 2 bases and J 2 bases, leaving 4 bases between the germline ends. The CDR3 contains 12 residues. The chain carries TRBV30 and TRBJ1-5; D call uncertain. This clonotype originated in a female donor with papillary thyroid cancer or a benign thyroid nodule (not recorded which). Some clones in this sample may be carry-over from other donors' samples. The sample consisted of blood. The CDR3 region has the DNA TGTGCCTGGAGTTCCGGCAATCAGCCCCAGCATTTT. Encoded protein: CAWSSGNQPQHF.